The source of this T cell receptor beta chain is a study of shared clonotypes between healthy human individuals. In the study overall: Three plates were used per donor for CD4 naive, three for CD4 memory, two for CD8 naive and one for CD8 memory. Whole-study findings and limits: As a rule, naive subsets had a larger estimated richness than memory subsets.

This CDR3 is built from 13 residues. Trimming shortened V by 4 bases and J by 2 bases, and 6 bases separated the two germline ends. Germline CDR1 SGHNT, CDR2 YYREEE (reference sequence). Naive CD8 cells lacked CD45RO and underwent positive selection for CCR7, leaving out terminally differentiated effector memory CD45RA+ cells. Worth noting for this clone: Its antigen is not identified.

Sequencing was performed with immunoSEQ multiplex PCR; in TCRdb, only in-frame clones are kept and a portion is missing. The table shows roughly 770,000 clones, with about 97% occurring only once. The rearrangement joins TRBV5-4 to TRBJ2-2; the D is unclear. This clonotype was sampled from a man aged 25 to 40 in good health. The sequenced material came from naive CD8+ T cells sorted from blood. CDR3 nucleotide sequence: TGTGCCAGCAGCGCCACTAACACCGGGGAGCTGTTTTTT. Protein sequence: CASSATNTGELFF. The full variable domain, completed using reference TRBV5-4 and TRBJ2-2, is ETGVTQSPTHLIKTRGQQVTLRCSSQSGHNTVSWYQQALGQGPQFIFQYYREEENGRGNFPPRFSGLQFPNYSSELNVNALELDDSALYLCASSATNTGELFFGEGSRLTVL.